The entry below gives a single T cell receptor beta chain sequence along with its context. The germline V gene encodes CDR1 GTSNPN and CDR2 SVGIG (reference sequence). CDR3 size: 18 residues. V shed 3 bases and J shed 0 bases, with 21 bases lying between them. This record belongs to a study of CD8+ T cells in alopecia areata. cDNA prepared by RNA extraction and subsequent reverse transcription served as the template for sequencing. Sequenced by immunoSEQ multiplex PCR; TCRdb stores in-frame clones only, minus some. The sample gives some 170,000 clones, around 60% of which show up once; roughly 14% is in the top ten.

This sequence was found in a human donor with alopecia areata. This sample comprised CD4+ T cells sorted from blood, obtained at week 0. V is TRBV30 and J is TRBJ1-5; tentative D call: TRBD1 (6 bases). The CDR3 is CAWSRQVGGSFSNQPQHF. CDR3 bases: TGTGCCTGGAGCAGACAGGTAGGGGGATCCTTTAGCAATCAGCCCCAGCATTTT.